A single T cell receptor (beta chain) is shown here with its context. The sample originates from a study of blood T cell repertoires in COVID-19. Across the study: COVID-19 samples, acute and convalescent, were from the United States, Italy and Spain.

Method: immunoSEQ multiplex PCR; TCRdb's copy keeps in-frame clones and lacks some. The sample has around 100,000 clones, 84% seen once. Looked up from germline, CDR1 is SGHTA and CDR2 is FQGNSA. The V gene lost 5 bases and the J gene lost 6 bases, with 14 bases spanning the gap. CDR3 length: 13 amino acids. The TCR sequence derives from a man aged 65 to 79 with active or convalescent COVID-19. Sequenced input: peripheral blood. The chain recombines TRBV7-2 with TRBJ2-7, with D perhaps TRBD1 (5 bases). This CDR3 reads CASSTGRVREQYF. In DNA form, the CDR3 reads TGTGCCAGCAGCACAGGCAGGGTACGCGAGCAGTACTTC.